Included here is one TCR beta chain sequence, with context. Its antigen is unidentified. This sample is part of a study of type 1 regulatory T cells. For the study at large: T-allo10 is a Tr1-enriched, alloantigen-specific CD4 T cell product made in vitro. Overall study results and limits: Tr1 cells had a more restricted TCR repertoire than non-Tr1 cells.

MiXCR was run by TCRdb on the reads, yielding one entry per CDR3 protein. Of roughly 65,000 distinct CDR3 sequences listed, around 49% are singletons. CDR1 and CDR2 from the germline V gene are SGHVS and FQNEAQ. V was clipped by 2 bases and J by 6 bases, with 10 bases between them. The CDR3 loop spans 14 amino acids. The rearrangement links TRBV7-8 to TRBJ1-4; D gene ambiguous. Sample: cultured non-Tr1 T cells, either the whole culture or a sorted T cell fraction (not recorded which). The sequence was obtained from a human donor in good health. The CDR3 nucleotides read TGTGCCAGCAGCTTACTCCGGGGAGATGAAAAACTGTTTTTT. Translation gives CASSLLRGDEKLFF.